This TCR beta chain was sequenced in a study of OX40 agonist ivuxolimab in advanced cancers. People who had autoimmune disease history or systemic immunosuppression were excluded. Sampled blood was obtained at baseline, cycle 4 day 1, and cycle 7 day 1. Repertoires were generated with immunoSEQ multiplex PCR, while TCRdb's copy carries only in-frame clones and drops some. The sample lists 85,000 to 100,000 clones; roughly 90% were seen once. V lost 3 bases and J 5 bases, leaving 14 bases between the germline ends. Looked up from germline, CDR1 is MNHEY and CDR2 is SVGAGI. This CDR3 is 15 amino acids long. As regards this clone: Its cognate antigen is unknown.

General study points: Some nonresponders likewise displayed low normalized T-cell clonal expansion.

The starting material was CD4+ or CD8+ T cells sorted from blood, obtained in a trial of the OX40 agonist ivuxolimab. This receptor was taken from an adult with an advanced solid tumor such as melanoma, head and neck, liver or kidney cancer. The chain is built from TRBV6-5 and TRBJ1-5; unclear D gene. The CDR3 coding sequence is TGTGCCAGCAGTTATTCCGGGATCGCAGATCAGCCCCAGCATTTT. It is translated as CASSYSGIADQPQHF.